This TCR beta chain was profiled in a study of PD-L1 blockade in urothelial cancer. TCRdb's copy holds only in-frame clones and misses some; the assay was immunoSEQ multiplex PCR. The sample records under 30,000 clones, around 88% being singletons. The V segment lost 6 bases and the J segment 2 bases; nucleotides outside the gene matches: 3. Germline-derived CDR1 and CDR2 are LNHDA and SQIVND (reference sequence). The CDR3 covers 13 residues. This sequence was found in a man over 45 with urothelial cancer. The V gene is TRBV19, the J gene TRBJ2-7, with 8 bases matching TRBD1. The sequencing here drew on PBMCs, taken around atezolizumab (anti-PD-L1) treatment. CDR3 bases: TGTGCCAGTAGACCGACAGGGGCCTACGAGCAGTACTTC. This gives the protein CASRPTGAYEQYF. Based on the CDR3 plus reference TRBV19 and TRBJ2-7, the full variable domain is DGGITQSPKYLFRKEGQNVTLSCEQNLNHDAMYWYRQDPGQGLRLIYYSQIVNDFQKGDIAEGYSVSREKKESFPLTVTSAQKNPTAFYLCASRPTGAYEQYFGPGTRLTVT.